The source of this TCR beta chain is a study of blood T cell repertoires in COVID-19. As for the study in general: Samples representing acute and convalescent COVID-19 were sourced from the United States, Italy and Spain. Sources were T cells, B-cell-depleted T cells, or PBMCs; the material itself was cDNA or gDNA.

After removal of 4 bases from V and 2 bases from J, the junction contained 6 bases not matched to a gene. The CDR3 covers 16 residues. CDR1 is SGHVS, CDR2 FQNEAQ, per germline. As handled by the study authors: Estimated nucleated cell counts came from reference gene primer amplification. Produced via immunoSEQ multiplex PCR; TCRdb's table is partial and in-frame only. V, J and clone size reflect that table, while D and trimming were determined from the DNA. The sample records roughly 230,000 clones, roughly 84% being singletons. Sequenced input: peripheral blood. This chain links TRBV7-8 with TRBJ2-1; 9 bases fit TRBD2. This TCR was recovered from a woman between 50 and 59 years old with acute or convalescent COVID-19. CDR3 region: CASSSLEREAYNEQFF. Here the CDR3 DNA reads TGTGCCAGCAGCTCCCTCGAGCGGGAGGCCTACAATGAGCAGTTCTTC.